One and the same sample provided the 26 T cell receptor beta chains below, sequenced in a study of graft-versus-host responses after intestinal transplantation. The antigens for these receptors are not known. TCRdb's table, derived via immunoSEQ multiplex PCR, lists solely in-frame clones and lacks some. The table has 70,000 to 95,000 clones, 85% to 95% seen once. The input for sequencing was unstimulated CD8+ T cells sorted from spleen or lymph node cells, taken before transplant. These receptors were obtained from a human donor who was the organ donor for an intestinal transplant.

The chain joins TRBV28 to TRBJ2-5; TRBD1 is a possible D gene (6 bases). Germline CDR1 reads MDHEN; CDR2 reads SYDVKM. This CDR3 has 14 residues. V was shortened by 3 bases and J by 4 bases, with 12 bases between the two germline ends. This CDR3 is CASSFGLRGETQYF. In nucleotides, the CDR3 is TGTGCCAGCAGTTTCGGCCTCAGGGGAGAGACCCAGTACTTC.

This clone was detected only once. The CDR3 loop reads CASSPGNYGYTF. The CDR3 DNA is TGTGCCAGTAGTCCAGGGAACTATGGCTACACCTTC. The chain recombines TRBV19 with TRBJ1-2, with D perhaps matching TRBD1 (5 bases). CDR1 and CDR2 from the germline V gene are LNHDA and SQIVND (reference sequence). The CDR3 has 12 residues. V was shortened by 5 bases and J by 2 bases, with 6 bases between the two germline ends.

The chain has TRBV5-4 and TRBJ2-3; the match to TRBD1 covers 12 bases. Germline loops: CDR1 SGHNT, CDR2 YYREEE (reference sequence). V shed 5 bases and J 4 bases; nucleotides not matched to a gene: 5. CDR3 length: 15 residues. The CDR3 spells CASRGTGGAPDTQYF. The CDR3 DNA follows: TGTGCCAGCAGGGGGACAGGGGGCGCCCCAGATACGCAGTATTTT. Based on the CDR3 plus reference TRBV5-4 and TRBJ2-3, the full variable domain is ETGVTQSPTHLIKTRGQQVTLRCSSQSGHNTVSWYQQALGQGPQFIFQYYREEENGRGNFPPRFSGLQFPNYSSELNVNALELDDSALYLCASRGTGGAPDTQYFGPGTRLTVL.

In DNA, the CDR3 is TGTGCCAGCAGTCCCAGGGCCAGAAACCCTGGGAATGAGCAGTTCTTC. Protein sequence: CASSPRARNPGNEQFF. The chain joins TRBV27 to TRBJ2-1; possible D gene TRBD1, 5 bases. The CDR3 totals 16 residues. Trimming shortened V by 5 bases and J by 7 bases, and 21 bases separated the two germline ends. The germline V gene has CDR1 MNHEY and CDR2 SMNVEV (reference sequence).

This rearrangement joins TRBV4-1 to TRBJ2-7, with TRBD2 identical over 11 bases. Germline V CDR1 and CDR2: MGHRA, YSYEKL. J was trimmed by 5 bases and V by 4 bases; bases with no gene match: 4. The CDR3 is 14 amino acids. The CDR3 nucleotides are TGCGCCAGCAGCCCGACTAGCGGGGACCACGAGCAGTACTTC. Protein sequence: CASSPTSGDHEQYF.

The rearrangement joins TRBV7-3 to TRBJ2-1, with 8 bases fitting TRBD2. The CDR3 runs 18 residues. Germline CDR1 SGHTA, CDR2 FQGTGA. The trim removed 6 bases at V and 2 bases at J, leaving 15 bases unmatched. In DNA form, the CDR3 reads TGTGCCAGCAGTCAGATAATTTTGACTAGCGCTACCTACAATGAGCAGTTCTTC. This codes for CASSQIILTSATYNEQFF. Supplemented by reference TRBV7-3 and TRBJ2-1, the full variable domain reads GAGVSQTPSNKVTEKGKYVELRCDPISGHTALYWYRQSLGQGPEFLIYFQGTGAADDSGLPNDRFFAVRPEGSVSTLKIQRTERGDSAVYLCASSQIILTSATYNEQFFGPGTRLTVL.

This CDR3 reads CAWSRVGTGASDTQYF. CDR3 nucleotides: TGTGCCTGGAGCCGCGTAGGGACAGGAGCATCAGATACGCAGTATTTT. The chain employs TRBV30 and TRBJ2-3; 8 bases align to TRBD1. J lost 4 bases, V lost 3 bases, and 12 bases had no gene match. CDR3 length equals 16 residues. The germline V gene encodes CDR1 GTSNPN and CDR2 SVGIG (reference sequence).

The chain is built from TRBV19 and TRBJ1-5; no clear D gene. The CDR3 covers 12 residues. Germline CDR1 LNHDA, CDR2 SQIVND (reference sequence). The germline V and J ends were trimmed by 5 bases and 6 bases, with 8 bases remaining between them. The chain's CDR3 is CASSVEIQPQHF. CDR3 sequence (DNA): TGTGCCAGTAGTGTGGAGATTCAGCCCCAGCATTTT.

This chain joins TRBV15 and TRBJ2-3; 7 bases agree with TRBD1. This CDR3 contains 17 residues. V trimming: 5 bases; J trimming: 3 bases; junction bases outside the gene matches: 14. Per germline, CDR1 LNHNV and CDR2 YYDKDF (reference sequence). The CDR3, as DNA: TGTGCCACCAGCCGACAGCACGTGACAGGGAAGACAGATACGCAGTATTTT. Translating it yields CATSRQHVTGKTDTQYF.

This sequence joins TRBV6-5 and TRBJ2-5, with a possible D match to TRBD2 (5 bases). Trimming cost V 6 bases and J 2 bases, with 10 bases left between them. CDR1 and CDR2 (germline): MNHEY, SVGAGI. This CDR3 has 13 amino acids. CDR3 residues: CASSPGVQETQYF. CDR3 in DNA: TGTGCCAGCAGCCCCGGGGTACAAGAGACCCAGTACTTC.

The V call is TRBV27, the J call TRBJ2-7; D is ambiguous. This CDR3 has 14 amino acids. Germline values: CDR1 MNHEY, CDR2 SMNVEV (reference sequence). Trimming took off 4 bases at V and 2 bases at J, with 12 bases between the two ends. CDR3 amino acids: CASSWQSPPYEQYF. The CDR3 DNA is TGTGCCAGCAGTTGGCAGTCTCCACCCTACGAGCAGTACTTC.

V is TRBV7-3 and J is TRBJ2-3, with 12 bases fitting TRBD2. After removal of 5 bases from V and 4 bases from J, the junction contained 4 bases not matched to a gene. This CDR3 has 15 residues. Per germline, CDR1 SGHTA and CDR2 FQGTGA. The DNA for the CDR3 is TGTGCCAGCAGCCTAGCGGGGGGGAAGTCAGATACGCAGTATTTT. This encodes CASSLAGGKSDTQYF.

The chain recombines TRBV10-3 with TRBJ1-6, with unresolved D. The CDR3 runs 12 residues. Germline V gene data show CDR1 as ENHRY and CDR2 as SYGVKD. Deletions cut 5 bases from V and 10 bases from J, with 9 bases between. The CDR3 here is CAISSGGSPLHF. The CDR3 DNA follows: TGTGCCATCAGTTCCGGAGGATCACCCCTCCACTTT.

This clone was observed a few times. The chain links TRBV29-1 to TRBJ1-2; D possibly corresponds to TRBD1 (5 bases). The CDR3 covers 11 residues. CDR1 is SQVTM and CDR2 is ANQGSEA in the germline V gene. Between the trimmed V and J ends, which lost 2 bases and 4 bases, there was a span of 5 bases. The CDR3 spells CSVEQGYGYTF. Here the CDR3 DNA reads TGCAGCGTTGAACAGGGCTATGGCTACACCTTC.

The chain employs TRBV16 and TRBJ2-7, with unresolved D. Germline V gene sequence: CDR1 KGHSY, CDR2 FQNENV. The CDR3 has 11 residues. V was clipped by 4 bases and J by 6 bases, with 7 bases between them. This chain's CDR3 is CASSPSLEQYF. In DNA, the CDR3 is TGTGCCAGCAGCCCCTCCCTCGAGCAGTACTTC.

This clone occurred a few times. The chain couples TRBV4-1 to TRBJ2-1, with D hard to call. This CDR3 region has 12 residues. The germline V gene has CDR1 MGHRA and CDR2 YSYEKL. Trimming removed 3 bases from V and 7 bases from J, with 7 bases in between. CDR3 in amino acids: CASSHRSNEQFF. The DNA for the CDR3 is TGCGCCAGCAGCCACCGGTCAAATGAGCAGTTCTTC.

V gene TRBV19 combines with J gene TRBJ2-7, with D unclear. CDR1 and CDR2 from the germline V gene are LNHDA and SQIVND (reference sequence). CDR3 length: 15 residues. The ends were cut back, 5 bases at V and 0 bases at J, with 14 bases in the middle. In nucleotides, the CDR3 is TGTGCCAGTAGTGACCCGGGTCTCAGCTCCTACGAGCAGTACTTC. Its translation: CASSDPGLSSYEQYF.

The rearrangement uses TRBV13 and TRBJ1-1; D ambiguous. The CDR3 has 13 amino acids. The germline gives CDR1 PRHDT, CDR2 FYEKMQ (reference sequence). V was clipped by 4 bases and J by 0 bases, with 6 bases between them. CDR3 coding DNA: TGTGCCAGCAGCTCAGATCTGAACACTGAAGCTTTCTTT. It codes for CASSSDLNTEAFF.

A note on this clone: Other DNA sequences in this sample translate to the same CDR3. The V call is TRBV5-1, the J call TRBJ2-7, with a tentative D call TRBD2 (5 bases). CDR1 is SGHRS, CDR2 YFSETQ, per germline. The CDR3 is made up of 13 amino acids. Trimming removed 0 bases from V and 3 bases from J, with 7 bases in between. Here the CDR3 DNA reads TGCGCCAGCAGCTTGGTAGGAGGCTACGAGCAGTACTTC. Its translation is CASSLVGGYEQYF.

Details on this clone: The identical CDR3 is also encoded by other nucleotide sequences in the sample. This chain joins TRBV5-1 and TRBJ1-1, with TRBD1 matching 11 bases. Trimming at V came to 4 bases and at J to 0 bases, leaving 8 bases not matched to a gene. CDR1 SGHRS and CDR2 YFSETQ come from the germline V gene. The CDR3 is 17 residues long. Written as DNA, the CDR3 is TGCGCCAGCAGCCTGGGACAGGGGGGATTGGTGAACACTGAAGCTTTCTTT. It translates to CASSLGQGGLVNTEAFF.

The rearrangement joins TRBV4-1 to TRBJ2-7; tentative D call: TRBD1 (6 bases). This CDR3 spans 15 amino acids. Germline V gene sequence: CDR1 MGHRA, CDR2 YSYEKL. The V end was cut by 0 bases, the J end by 1 base, with 10 bases between. CDR3 in DNA: TGCGCCAGCAGCCAAGAACCAGACAGGTCCTACGAGCAGTACTTC. Translating it yields CASSQEPDRSYEQYF.

This clone was observed once. The rearrangement joins TRBV29-1 to TRBJ2-2; 11 bases are shared with TRBD1. Germline CDR1 and CDR2: SQVTM and ANQGSEA. This CDR3 comprises 14 residues. V was pared by 5 bases and J by 7 bases, with 6 bases of the junction left unmatched. CDR3 residues: CSVRGTGGYGELFF. In DNA, the CDR3 is TGCAGCGTTCGCGGGACAGGGGGTTACGGGGAGCTGTTTTTT.

The V gene is TRBV27, the J gene TRBJ2-1; no clear D. V lost 2 bases and J lost 0, with 8 bases in between. CDR1 and CDR2 (germline): MNHEY, SMNVEV (reference sequence). CDR3 length: 15 residues. CDR3 region: CASSLAANSYNEQFF. The CDR3 nucleotides are TGTGCCAGCAGTTTAGCGGCCAACTCCTACAATGAGCAGTTCTTC.

V is TRBV11-3 and J is TRBJ2-5; weak D call: TRBD2 (5 bases). CDR3 size: 13 residues. Germline V CDR1 and CDR2: SGHNT, YENEEA. The V end lost 5 bases, the J end lost 3 bases, and 10 bases lay between the germline ends. CDR3 sequence reads: CASSLRGKETQYF. For the CDR3, the DNA is TGTGCCAGCAGCCTTCGGGGTAAAGAGACCCAGTACTTC.

V and J are TRBV7-3 and TRBJ2-1; 8 positions match TRBD2. The germline gives CDR1 SGHTA, CDR2 FQGTGA. V lost 3 bases, J lost 2 bases, and 3 bases stayed unmatched. The CDR3 is 15 residues long. In DNA form, the CDR3 reads TGTGCCAGCAGCTTTGGGACTAGTACCTACAATGAGCAGTTCTTC. This codes for CASSFGTSTYNEQFF.

This sequence joins TRBV30 and TRBJ1-1; D unclear. The germline V gene encodes CDR1 GTSNPN and CDR2 SVGIG (reference sequence). The V end was cut by 3 bases, the J end by 7 bases, with 18 bases between. The CDR3 sequence is 14 residues long. As DNA, the CDR3 is TGTGCCTGGAGGTATTTGGAGGAGGCGGTTGAAGCTTTCTTT. Translation: CAWRYLEEAVEAFF.